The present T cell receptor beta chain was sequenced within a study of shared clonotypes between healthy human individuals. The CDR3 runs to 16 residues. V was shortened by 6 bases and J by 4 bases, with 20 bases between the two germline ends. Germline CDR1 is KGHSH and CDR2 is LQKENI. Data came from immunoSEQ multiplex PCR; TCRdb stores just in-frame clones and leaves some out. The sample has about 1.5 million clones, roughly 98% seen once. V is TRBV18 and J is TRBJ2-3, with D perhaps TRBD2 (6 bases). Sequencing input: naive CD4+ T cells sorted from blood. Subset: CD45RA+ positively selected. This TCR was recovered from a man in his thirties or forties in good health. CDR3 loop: CASSGRGARGSDTQYF. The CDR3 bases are TGTGCCAGCTCGGGAAGAGGTGCGCGGGGCTCAGATACGCAGTATTTT.